The 26 T cell receptor beta chains in this list originate from one sample, sequenced in a study of graft-versus-host responses after intestinal transplantation. This table comes from immunoSEQ multiplex PCR, and its TCRdb copy is limited to in-frame clones, with some not included. The sample lists about 100,000 clones; about 90% were seen once. Their antigens remain unidentified. Sequenced material: unstimulated CD4+ T cells sorted from spleen or lymph node cells, taken before transplant. The receptor set was obtained from a human donor who was the organ donor for an intestinal transplant.

This clone was counted a few times. Different DNA sequences within this sample yield the same CDR3. This chain connects TRBV6-4 to TRBJ2-3; perhaps TRBD2 as D (6 bases). V lost 3 bases and J 1 base, leaving 11 bases between the germline ends. The V gene's germline CDR1 is MRHNA and CDR2 SNTAGT. This CDR3 comprises 15 residues. Here the CDR3 DNA reads TGTGCCAGCAGTGAGTCCGGGGGAGGCACAGATACGCAGTATTTT. Its translation: CASSESGGGTDTQYF.

The gene calls are TRBV5-1 and TRBJ1-6; 8 nucleotides agree with TRBD1. Trimming removed 4 bases from V and 4 bases from J; junction bases left unmatched: 10. The germline CDR1 and CDR2 sequences are SGHRS and YFSETQ. The CDR3 spans 17 residues. The CDR3 nucleotides are TGCGCCAGCAGCGCCGGACAGGGTCCCATATATAATTCACCCCTCCACTTT. Amino acid sequence: CASSAGQGPIYNSPLHF.

The gene calls are TRBV19 and TRBJ2-1; tentatively, D is TRBD1 or TRBD2 (5 bases each). Trimming took 11 bases from V and 0 from J, leaving 11 bases between them. Germline loops: CDR1 LNHDA, CDR2 SQIVND (reference sequence). The CDR3 spans 13 residues. The CDR3 is CARWGSSYNEQFF. The CDR3 nucleotides are TGTGCCCGGTGGGGGAGCTCCTACAATGAGCAGTTCTTC.

The chain is built from TRBV6-4 and TRBJ1-2, with a tentative D call TRBD1 (6 bases). Germline CDR1 MRHNA, CDR2 SNTAGT. CDR3 length: 11 amino acids. V was shortened by 8 bases and J by 10 bases, with 14 bases between the two germline ends. CDR3 loop: CASCGGTAYTF. The DNA for the CDR3 is TGTGCCAGCTGTGGGGGCACAGCCTACACCTTC.

This clone turned up a few times. This sequence joins TRBV5-5 and TRBJ1-4; D may be TRBD1 (5 bases). The CDR3 consists of 17 residues. V was shortened by 4 bases and J by 0 bases, with 16 bases between the two germline ends. Germline-derived CDR1 and CDR2 are SGHKS and YYEKEE (reference sequence). CDR3 DNA: TGTGCCAGCAGCCGGCGGGTAGACAGCTCAACTAATGAAAAACTGTTTTTT. Its translation is CASSRRVDSSTNEKLFF.

V gene TRBV4-2 combines with J gene TRBJ1-1, with D hard to call. The CDR3 extends over 14 amino acids. V lost 0 bases, J lost 5 bases, and 10 bases lay in between. Germline assignment: CDR1 LGHNA and CDR2 YNFKEQ. The CDR3 protein is CASSQDREATEAFF. CDR3 coding DNA: TGTGCCAGCAGCCAAGATAGGGAGGCGACTGAAGCTTTCTTT.

The J gene is TRBJ2-7, the V gene TRBV4-2; 7 bases line up with TRBD1. J lost 0 bases, V lost 1 base, and 3 bases had no gene match. This CDR3 region has 15 residues. CDR1 and CDR2 (germline): LGHNA, YNFKEQ. The CDR3 sequence is CASSQARDSSYEQYF. The CDR3 coding sequence is TGTGCCAGCAGCCAAGCCCGGGACAGCTCCTACGAGCAGTACTTC.

The CDR3 DNA reads as TGTGCCAGCTCAAGGGGGGTCGCAGGGGGTGGTCGGACTGAAGCTTTCTTT. It is translated as CASSRGVAGGGRTEAFF. J is TRBJ1-1 and V is TRBV18; TRBD1 aligns across 7 bases. The V and J ends lost 5 bases and 5 bases, in that order; junction bases with no gene match: 17. This CDR3 contains 17 residues. Per germline, CDR1 KGHSH and CDR2 LQKENI.

Only a few counts were recorded for this clone. The chain links TRBV5-1 to TRBJ2-7; TRBD1 is a possible D gene (6 bases). The CDR3 totals 14 residues. Germline lookup yields CDR1 SGHRS and CDR2 YFSETQ. The V end was cut by 0 bases, the J end by 2 bases, with 9 bases between. The CDR3 reads CASSLAGTTYEQYF. The CDR3 nucleotides are TGCGCCAGCAGCTTGGCCGGGACAACCTACGAGCAGTACTTC.

This chain connects TRBV28 to TRBJ2-5; 8 bases are a match to TRBD1. The trim removed 3 bases at V and 5 bases at J, leaving 5 bases unmatched. The CDR3 is 14 amino acids. CDR1 is MDHEN, CDR2 SYDVKM, per germline. CDR3 residues: CASSLAGGGETQYF. CDR3 sequence (DNA): TGTGCCAGCAGTTTGGCAGGGGGCGGTGAGACCCAGTACTTC. Based on the CDR3 plus reference TRBV28 and TRBJ2-5, the full variable domain is DVKVTQSSRYLVKRTGEKVFLECVQDMDHENMFWYRQDPGLGLRLIYFSYDVKMKEKGDIPEGYSVSREKKERFSLILESASTNQTSMYLCASSLAGGGETQYFGPGTRLLVL.

The genes are TRBV30 and TRBJ2-7; the match to TRBD1 covers 8 bases. The CDR3 extends over 14 amino acids. From germline, CDR1 is GTSNPN and CDR2 SVGIG (reference sequence). The junction had 7 bases not matched to a gene; V was cut back by 3 bases and J by 3 bases. CDR3 bases: TGTGCCTGGAGCCGGGGACAGGAGATCTACGAGCAGTACTTC. It codes for CAWSRGQEIYEQYF.

This chain uses TRBV19 with TRBJ2-1; TRBD1 is a possible D gene (6 bases). The V and J ends lost 7 bases and 2 bases respectively, with 18 bases between them. This CDR3 spans 16 amino acids. Germline CDR1 reads LNHDA; CDR2 reads SQIVND (reference sequence). The CDR3 here is CASTSGAKGAYNEQFF. The CDR3 DNA follows: TGTGCCAGTACCTCCGGGGCAAAGGGGGCCTACAATGAGCAGTTCTTC.

V usage is TRBV2 and J usage is TRBJ1-3; the D gene is possibly TRBD1 (5 bases). This CDR3 spans 12 amino acids. Between the trimmed V and J ends, which lost 7 bases and 4 bases, there was a span of 8 bases. Germline assignment: CDR1 SNHLY and CDR2 FYNNEI. The CDR3 spells CASNGDGNTIYF. For the CDR3, the DNA is TGTGCCAGCAACGGGGACGGAAACACCATATATTTT. Using reference TRBV2 and TRBJ1-3 for the parts outside the CDR3, the full variable domain is EPEVTQTPSHQVTQMGQEVILRCVPISNHLYFYWYRQILGQKVEFLVSFYNNEISEKSEIFDDQFSVERPDGSNFTLKIRSTKLEDSAMYFCASNGDGNTIYFGEGSWLTVV.

The rearrangement joins TRBV4-1 to TRBJ1-5; D might be TRBD1 (6 bases). Trimming stripped 4 bases from V and 4 bases from J, with 17 bases between. Per germline, CDR1 MGHRA and CDR2 YSYEKL. This CDR3 has 16 amino acids. In nucleotides, the CDR3 is TGCGCCAGCAGCCTTTCATTGAACAGGGAGAATCAGCCCCAGCATTTT. Residues: CASSLSLNRENQPQHF.

This sequence joins TRBV4-2 and TRBJ2-2, with TRBD2 identical over 10 bases. The ends lost 3 bases at V and 5 bases at J; junction bases unmatched: 3. Germline CDR1 LGHNA, CDR2 YNFKEQ. The CDR3 length is 15 residues. This CDR3 reads CASSQVLAGTGELFF. As DNA, the CDR3 is TGTGCCAGCAGCCAGGTACTAGCGGGGACCGGGGAGCTGTTTTTT.

The V call is TRBV5-1, the J call TRBJ2-1; 7 bases line up with TRBD1. The ends lost 3 bases at V and 7 bases at J; junction bases unmatched: 10. The germline gives CDR1 SGHRS, CDR2 YFSETQ. This CDR3 has 15 amino acids. CDR3 nucleotides: TGCGCCAGCAGCTCCGGGACAGCTACGGGGAATGAGCAGTTCTTC. It specifies CASSSGTATGNEQFF.

The chain is built from TRBV7-3 and TRBJ2-5; D unresolved. The CDR3 sequence is 13 residues long. From germline, CDR1 is SGHTA and CDR2 FQGTGA. Deletions cut 1 base from V and 2 bases from J, with 5 bases between. The CDR3 bases are TGTGCCAGCAGCTTAAAACCTCAAGAGACCCAGTACTTC. Protein sequence: CASSLKPQETQYF.

V and J are TRBV29-1 and TRBJ1-5; D remains ambiguous. Trimming left V 4 bases short and J 3 bases short, with 10 bases between. This CDR3 region has 13 residues. CDR1 and CDR2 from the germline V gene are SQVTM and ANQGSEA. CDR3: CSVVVGFNQPQHF. The CDR3 region has the DNA TGCAGCGTTGTCGTGGGCTTCAATCAGCCCCAGCATTTT.

J is TRBJ1-5 and V is TRBV4-2; no firm D call. The CDR3 extends over 13 amino acids. Germline loops: CDR1 LGHNA, CDR2 YNFKEQ. Trimming pared 0 bases from V and 7 bases from J, leaving 7 bases between. CDR3 region: CASSQEVGQPQHF. The CDR3 DNA follows: TGTGCCAGCAGCCAAGAGGTTGGCCAGCCCCAGCATTTT.

The J gene is TRBJ1-2, the V gene TRBV18; a possible D gene is TRBD1 (5 bases). Trimming shortened V by 2 bases and J by 6 bases, and 16 bases separated the two germline ends. The CDR3 contains 15 residues. Germline CDR1 KGHSH, CDR2 LQKENI. Here the CDR3 DNA reads TGTGCCAGCTCACCAGCTGGGGGACGGGGCCATGGCTACACCTTC. It encodes CASSPAGGRGHGYTF.

The chain couples TRBV6-6 to TRBJ2-3, with 8 bases identical to TRBD2. CDR3 length: 16 amino acids. Germline V gives CDR1 MNHNY, CDR2 SVGAGI (reference sequence). The J segment lost 5 bases and the V segment lost 3 bases, leaving 10 bases of the junction unmatched. CDR3 amino acids: CASSYRFGLAGDTQYF. CDR3 DNA: TGTGCCAGCAGTTATAGGTTTGGGCTAGCGGGAGATACGCAGTATTTT.

This clone was observed once. J is TRBJ1-2 and V is TRBV10-2; D remains ambiguous. V lost 4 bases and J 2 bases, leaving 8 bases between the germline ends. Germline V CDR1 and CDR2: WSHSY, SAAADI. The CDR3 extends over 13 amino acids. Here the CDR3 reads CASSVTKNYGYTF. The CDR3 nucleotides read TGCGCCAGCAGTGTAACGAAGAACTATGGCTACACCTTC.

The gene calls are TRBV6-5 and TRBJ2-4; D may be TRBD2 (7 bases). V was pared by 6 bases and J by 8 bases, with 14 bases between. This CDR3 has 13 residues. Germline values: CDR1 MNHEY, CDR2 SVGAGI. The CDR3 sequence: CASRKGGLYIQYF. The CDR3, as DNA: TGTGCCAGCAGAAAGGGGGGGTTATACATTCAGTACTTC.

This clone came up a few times. The chain has TRBV7-9 and TRBJ2-7; TRBD1 might be the D (5 bases). Per the germline V gene, CDR1 is SEHNR and CDR2 is FQNEAQ (reference sequence). The CDR3 is 12 amino acids. V gave up 5 bases and J gave up 4 bases, with 9 bases separating them. The CDR3 here is CASSNTGYEQYF. Here the CDR3 DNA reads TGTGCCAGCAGCAATACAGGTTACGAGCAGTACTTC.

The chain recombines TRBV5-1 with TRBJ1-1, with 8 bases identical to TRBD1. There are 13 residues in the CDR3. CDR1 SGHRS and CDR2 YFSETQ come from the germline V gene. The V and J ends lost 4 bases and 6 bases, in that order; junction bases with no gene match: 5. The chain's CDR3 is CASSGTGRAEAFF. In nucleotides, the CDR3 is TGCGCCAGCAGCGGGACAGGTCGGGCTGAAGCTTTCTTT.

This clone has only one observation. The chain employs TRBV11-2 and TRBJ1-1; D unresolved. The CDR3 runs to 12 residues. V was cut by 3 bases and J by 8 bases, with 10 bases left in between. Germline CDR1 SGHAT, CDR2 FQNNGV. CDR3: CASSFLSEEAFF. The DNA of the CDR3 is TGTGCCAGCAGCTTTTTGTCCGAAGAAGCTTTCTTT.